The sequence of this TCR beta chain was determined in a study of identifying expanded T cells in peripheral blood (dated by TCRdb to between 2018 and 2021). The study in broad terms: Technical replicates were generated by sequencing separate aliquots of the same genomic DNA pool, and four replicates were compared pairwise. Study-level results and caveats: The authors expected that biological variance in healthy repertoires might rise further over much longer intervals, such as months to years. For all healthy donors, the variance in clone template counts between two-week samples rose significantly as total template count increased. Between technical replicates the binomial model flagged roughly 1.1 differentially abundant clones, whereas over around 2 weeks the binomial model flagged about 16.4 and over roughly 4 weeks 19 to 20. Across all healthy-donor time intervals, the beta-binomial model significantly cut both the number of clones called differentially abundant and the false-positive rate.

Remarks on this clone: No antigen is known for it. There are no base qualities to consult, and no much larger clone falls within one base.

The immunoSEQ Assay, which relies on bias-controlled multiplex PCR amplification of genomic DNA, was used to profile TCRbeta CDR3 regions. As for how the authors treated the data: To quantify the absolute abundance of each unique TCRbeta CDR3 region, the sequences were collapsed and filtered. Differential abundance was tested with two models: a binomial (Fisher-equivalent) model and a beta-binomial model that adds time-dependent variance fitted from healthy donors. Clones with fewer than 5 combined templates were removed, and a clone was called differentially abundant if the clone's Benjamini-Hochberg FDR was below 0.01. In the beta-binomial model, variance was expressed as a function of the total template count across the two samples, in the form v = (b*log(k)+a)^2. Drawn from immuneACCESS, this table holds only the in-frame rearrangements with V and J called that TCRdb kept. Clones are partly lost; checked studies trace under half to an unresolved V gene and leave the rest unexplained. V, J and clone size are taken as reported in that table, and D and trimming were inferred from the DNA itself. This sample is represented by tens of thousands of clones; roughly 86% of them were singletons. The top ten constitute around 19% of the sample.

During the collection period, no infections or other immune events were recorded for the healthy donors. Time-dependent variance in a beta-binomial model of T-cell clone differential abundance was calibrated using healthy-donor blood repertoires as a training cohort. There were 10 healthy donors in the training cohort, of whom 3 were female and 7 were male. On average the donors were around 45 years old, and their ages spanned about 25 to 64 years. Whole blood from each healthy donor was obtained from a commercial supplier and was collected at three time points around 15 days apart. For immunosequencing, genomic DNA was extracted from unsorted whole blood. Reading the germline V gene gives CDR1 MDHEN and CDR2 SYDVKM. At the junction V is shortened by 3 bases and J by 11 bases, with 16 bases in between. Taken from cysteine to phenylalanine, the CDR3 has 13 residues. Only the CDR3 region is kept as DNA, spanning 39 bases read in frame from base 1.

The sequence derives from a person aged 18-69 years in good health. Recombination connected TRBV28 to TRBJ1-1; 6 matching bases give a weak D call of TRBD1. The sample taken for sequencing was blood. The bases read TGTGCCAGCAGTTTCGGAACAGGGCTGGCGGCTTTCTTT. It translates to CASSFGTGLAAFF.